These T cell receptor beta chains were read from a single sample in a study of blood T cell repertoires in COVID-19. Assay used: immunoSEQ multiplex PCR; TCRdb lists only in-frame clones, some missing. The table includes approximately 150,000 clones, 79% detected once. The sequenced sample was peripheral blood. These receptors were obtained from a woman aged 55 to 70 with COVID-19, enrolled during active disease. Each CDR3 is given with its conserved first and last residue. Fields, in order: D gene, J gene, CDR3 length, V gene, CDR3 protein. The D gene is left open where the match is weak.

NA TRBJ1-6 13 TRBV27 CASSSRLNSPLHF
TRBD2 TRBJ2-1 16 TRBV5-1 CASSTRASGGVNEQFF
TRBD2 TRBJ2-3 15 TRBV19 CASSPPGREGDTQYF
TRBD1 TRBJ2-6 18 TRBV7-8 CASIPFRQGLSGANVLTF
TRBD2 TRBJ2-2 15 TRBV19 CASKRLATLTGELFF
TRBD1 TRBJ1-1 15 TRBV28 CASSLDAGGITEAFF
NA TRBJ1-2 13 TRBV5-4 CASSLSANYGYTF
TRBD2 TRBJ2-4 16 TRBV7-2 CASSSGVLGRGNIQYF
TRBD1 TRBJ1-6 21 TRBV3-1/TRBV3-2 CASSRYIPGQGFRSYNSPLHF
NA TRBJ2-2 16 TRBV10-1 CASSESTGGKVGELFF
NA TRBJ1-5 16 TRBV19 CASRDPGQRSNQPQHF
TRBD1 TRBJ2-1 14 TRBV10-3 CATDKDRGAYEQFF
NA TRBJ2-1 12 TRBV9 CASSDGAGEQFF
TRBD2 TRBJ2-7 16 TRBV9 CASSGGGLAGLVRQYF
NA TRBJ2-1 15 TRBV7-9 CASSLKGHTYNEQFF